The TCR beta chain described here comes from a study of blood T cell repertoires in COVID-19. Turning to the study itself: Sources were T cells, B-cell-depleted T cells, or PBMCs; the material itself was cDNA or gDNA.

TCRdb keeps only in-frame clones here, not all; method: immunoSEQ multiplex PCR. The sample has roughly 73,000 clones, roughly 89% seen once. V was pared by 8 bases and J by 0 bases, with 7 bases between. Germline V gene lookup returns CDR1 GTSNPN and CDR2 SVGIG (reference sequence). The CDR3 loop spans 11 amino acids. Sequenced: peripheral blood. The rearrangement uses TRBV30 and TRBJ1-1; D ambiguous. The sequence derives from a man at least 80 years old with acute or convalescent COVID-19. CDR3 sequence (DNA): TGTGCCCGCCAGTTGAACACTGAAGCTTTCTTT. Translated: CARQLNTEAFF. Full variable domain (remainder filled in from reference TRBV30 and TRBJ1-1): SQTIHQWPATLVQPVGSPLSLECTVEGTSNPNLYWYRQAAGRGLQLLFYSVGIGQISSEVPQNLSASRPQDRQFILSSKKLLLSDSGFYLCARQLNTEAFFGQGTRLTVV.